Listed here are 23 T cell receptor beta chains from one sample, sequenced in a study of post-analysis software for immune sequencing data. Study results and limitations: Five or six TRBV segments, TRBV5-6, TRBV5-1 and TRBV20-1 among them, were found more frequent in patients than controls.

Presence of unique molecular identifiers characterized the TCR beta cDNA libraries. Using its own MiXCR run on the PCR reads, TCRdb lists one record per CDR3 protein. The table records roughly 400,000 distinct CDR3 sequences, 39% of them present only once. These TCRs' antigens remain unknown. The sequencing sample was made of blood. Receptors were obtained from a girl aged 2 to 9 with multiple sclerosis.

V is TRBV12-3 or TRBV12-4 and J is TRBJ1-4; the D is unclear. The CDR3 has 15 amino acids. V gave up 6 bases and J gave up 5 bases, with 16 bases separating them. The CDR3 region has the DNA TGTGCCAGCAGAGATCAGTGGCAGCCCAATGAAAAACTGTTTTTT. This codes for CASRDQWQPNEKLFF.

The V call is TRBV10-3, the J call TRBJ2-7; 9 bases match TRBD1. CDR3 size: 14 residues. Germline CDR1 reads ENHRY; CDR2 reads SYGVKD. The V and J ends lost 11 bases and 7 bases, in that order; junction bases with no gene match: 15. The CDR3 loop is CAARPGQGLREQYF. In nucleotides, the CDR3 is TGTGCCGCACGACCGGGACAGGGCCTTAGGGAGCAGTACTTC.

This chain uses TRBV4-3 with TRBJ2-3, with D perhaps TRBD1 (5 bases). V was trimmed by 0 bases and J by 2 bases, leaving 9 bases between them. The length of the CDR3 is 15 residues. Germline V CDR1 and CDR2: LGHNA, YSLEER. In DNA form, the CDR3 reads TGCGCCAGCAGCCAAGAGGGGCCAGTCACAGATACGCAGTATTTT. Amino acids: CASSQEGPVTDTQYF.

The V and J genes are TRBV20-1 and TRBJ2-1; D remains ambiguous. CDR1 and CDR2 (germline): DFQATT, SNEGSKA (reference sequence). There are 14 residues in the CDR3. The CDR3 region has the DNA TGCAGCCTAAACCAGAGGCCCCGAAACAATGAGCAGTTCTTC. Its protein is CSLNQRPRNNEQFF.

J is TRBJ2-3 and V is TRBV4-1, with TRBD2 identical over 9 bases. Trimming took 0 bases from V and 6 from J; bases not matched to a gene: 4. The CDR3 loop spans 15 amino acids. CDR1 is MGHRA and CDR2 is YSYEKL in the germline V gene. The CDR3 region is CASSQERGGSDTQYF. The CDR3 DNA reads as TGCGCCAGCAGCCAAGAGCGGGGGGGGTCGGATACGCAGTATTTT.

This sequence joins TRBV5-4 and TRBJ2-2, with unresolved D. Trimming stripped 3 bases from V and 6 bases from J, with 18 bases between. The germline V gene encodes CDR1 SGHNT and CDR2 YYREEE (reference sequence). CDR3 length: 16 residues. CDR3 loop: CASSWKRERSAGELFF. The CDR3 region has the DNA TGTGCCAGCAGCTGGAAGAGAGAAAGGAGCGCCGGGGAGCTGTTTTTT.

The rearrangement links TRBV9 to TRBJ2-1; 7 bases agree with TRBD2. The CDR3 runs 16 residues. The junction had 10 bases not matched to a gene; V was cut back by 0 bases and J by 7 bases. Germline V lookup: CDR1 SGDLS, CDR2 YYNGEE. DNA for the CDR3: TGTGCCAGCAGCGTAGCCCTTGGCGGGAGCGTGAATGAGCAGTTCTTC. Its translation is CASSVALGGSVNEQFF.

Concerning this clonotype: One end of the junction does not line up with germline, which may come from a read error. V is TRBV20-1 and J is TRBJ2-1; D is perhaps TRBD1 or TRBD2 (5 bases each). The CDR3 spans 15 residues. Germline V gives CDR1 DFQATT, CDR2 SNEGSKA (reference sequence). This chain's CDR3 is CSARSPVGANNEQFF. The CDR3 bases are TGCAGCGCTAGAAGTCCTGTCGGGGCCAACAATGAGCAGTTCTTC.

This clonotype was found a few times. The chain's CDR3 is CSVGRNEQFF. CDR3 nucleotides: TGCAGCGTTGGCCGCAATGAGCAGTTCTTC. This chain connects TRBV29-1 to TRBJ2-1; D remains ambiguous. With 4 bases removed from V and 6 bases from J, the gap between germline ends came to 4 bases. The CDR3 contains 10 residues. Germline CDR1 is SQVTM and CDR2 is ANQGSEA.

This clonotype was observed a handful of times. CDR3 coding DNA: TGTGCCAGCAGCTTAAATGTCGGACTAGCGGGAGTAGAGACCCAGTACTTC. It translates to CASSLNVGLAGVETQYF. This rearrangement joins TRBV7-3 to TRBJ2-5; 13 nucleotides align to TRBD2. The ends lost 1 base at V and 4 bases at J; junction bases unmatched: 6. Germline CDR1 and CDR2: SGHTA and FQGTGA. This CDR3 has 17 residues.

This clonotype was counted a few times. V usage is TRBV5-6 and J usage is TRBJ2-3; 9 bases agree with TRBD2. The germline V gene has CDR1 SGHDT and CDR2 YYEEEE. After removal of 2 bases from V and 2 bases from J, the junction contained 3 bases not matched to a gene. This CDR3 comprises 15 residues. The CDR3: CASSLLAGATDTQYF. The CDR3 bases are TGTGCCAGCAGCTTATTAGCGGGAGCCACAGATACGCAGTATTTT.

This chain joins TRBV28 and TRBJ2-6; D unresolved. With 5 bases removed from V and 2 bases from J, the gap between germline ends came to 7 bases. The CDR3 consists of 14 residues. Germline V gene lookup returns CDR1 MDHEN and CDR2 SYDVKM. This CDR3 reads CASSERTGANVLTF. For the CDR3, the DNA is TGTGCCAGCAGTGAACGGACTGGGGCCAACGTCCTGACTTTC. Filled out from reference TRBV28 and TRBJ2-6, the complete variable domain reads DVKVTQSSRYLVKRTGEKVFLECVQDMDHENMFWYRQDPGLGLRLIYFSYDVKMKEKGDIPEGYSVSREKKERFSLILESASTNQTSMYLCASSERTGANVLTFGAGSRLTVL.

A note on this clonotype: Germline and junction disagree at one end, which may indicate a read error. In nucleotides, the CDR3 is TGTGTCAGCAGAGAGGCGACAGGGGCTGGCAATGAGCAGTTCTTC. Residues: CVSREATGAGNEQFF. V gene TRBV28 combines with J gene TRBJ2-1; TRBD1 matches at 8 bases. The CDR3 contains 15 residues. Germline CDR1 MDHEN, CDR2 SYDVKM.

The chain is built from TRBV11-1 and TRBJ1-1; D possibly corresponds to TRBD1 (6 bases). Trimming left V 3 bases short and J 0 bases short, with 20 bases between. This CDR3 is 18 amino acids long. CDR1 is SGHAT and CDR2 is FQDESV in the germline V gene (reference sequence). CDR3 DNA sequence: TGTGCCAGCAGCTTTCTAGGACAGACCAAAGGGGTGAACACTGAAGCTTTCTTT. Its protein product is CASSFLGQTKGVNTEAFF.

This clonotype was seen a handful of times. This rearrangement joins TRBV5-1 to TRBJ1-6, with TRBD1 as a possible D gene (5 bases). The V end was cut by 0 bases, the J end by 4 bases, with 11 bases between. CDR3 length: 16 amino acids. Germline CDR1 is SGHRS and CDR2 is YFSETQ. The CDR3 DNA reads TGCGCCAGCAGCTTGGAGGTGAGGGGATATAATTCACCCCTCCACTTT. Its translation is CASSLEVRGYNSPLHF.

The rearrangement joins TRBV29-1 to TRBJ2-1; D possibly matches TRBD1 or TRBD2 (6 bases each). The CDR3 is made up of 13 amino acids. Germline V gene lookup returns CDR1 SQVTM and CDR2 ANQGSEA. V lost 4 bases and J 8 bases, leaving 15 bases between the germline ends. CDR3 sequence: CSVGLVGGDEQFF. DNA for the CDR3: TGCAGCGTTGGACTAGTGGGGGGCGATGAGCAGTTCTTC.

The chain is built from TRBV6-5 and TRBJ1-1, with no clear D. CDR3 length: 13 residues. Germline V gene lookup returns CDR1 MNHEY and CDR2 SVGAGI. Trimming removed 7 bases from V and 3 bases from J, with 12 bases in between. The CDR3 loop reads CASTGRLYTEAFF. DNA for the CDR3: TGTGCCAGCACTGGGCGGCTTTACACTGAAGCTTTCTTT.

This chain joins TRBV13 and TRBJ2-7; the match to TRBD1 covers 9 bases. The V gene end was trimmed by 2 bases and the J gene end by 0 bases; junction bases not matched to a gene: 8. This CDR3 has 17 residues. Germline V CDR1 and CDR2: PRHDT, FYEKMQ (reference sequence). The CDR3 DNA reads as TGTGCCAGCAGCTTAAAGGTTGGGACAGGGAGCTCCTACGAGCAGTACTTC. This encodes CASSLKVGTGSSYEQYF.

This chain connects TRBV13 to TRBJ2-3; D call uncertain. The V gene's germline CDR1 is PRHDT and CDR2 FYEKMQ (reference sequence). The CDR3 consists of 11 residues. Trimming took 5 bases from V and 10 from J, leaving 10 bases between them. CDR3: CASSQPSAQYF. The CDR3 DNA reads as TGTGCCAGCAGCCAACCATCTGCGCAGTATTTT.

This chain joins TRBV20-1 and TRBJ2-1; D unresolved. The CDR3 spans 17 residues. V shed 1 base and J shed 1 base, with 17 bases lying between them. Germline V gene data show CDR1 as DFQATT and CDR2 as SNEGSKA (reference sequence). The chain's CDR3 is CSARVGATRGSYNEQFF. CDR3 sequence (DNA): TGCAGTGCTAGAGTGGGCGCAACCCGAGGATCCTACAATGAGCAGTTCTTC.

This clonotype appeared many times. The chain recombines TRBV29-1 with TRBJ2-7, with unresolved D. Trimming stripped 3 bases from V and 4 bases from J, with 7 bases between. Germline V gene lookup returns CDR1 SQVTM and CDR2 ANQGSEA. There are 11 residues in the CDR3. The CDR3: CSVDWGYEQYF. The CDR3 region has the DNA TGCAGCGTTGATTGGGGATACGAGCAGTACTTC.

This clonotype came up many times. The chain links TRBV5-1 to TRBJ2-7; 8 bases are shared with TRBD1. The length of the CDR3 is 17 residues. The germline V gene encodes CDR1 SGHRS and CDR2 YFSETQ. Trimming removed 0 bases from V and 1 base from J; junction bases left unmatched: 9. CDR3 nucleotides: TGCGCCAGCAGCTTGGTCCCGACAGGGGCCAGTTCCTACGAGCAGTACTTC. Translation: CASSLVPTGASSYEQYF.

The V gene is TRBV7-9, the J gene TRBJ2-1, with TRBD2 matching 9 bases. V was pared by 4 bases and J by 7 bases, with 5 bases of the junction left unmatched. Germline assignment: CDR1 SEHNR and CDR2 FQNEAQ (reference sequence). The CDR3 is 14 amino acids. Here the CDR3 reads CASSSGLARNEQFF. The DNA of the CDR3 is TGTGCCAGCAGCTCGGGACTAGCACGAAATGAGCAGTTCTTC. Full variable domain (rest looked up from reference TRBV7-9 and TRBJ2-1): DTGVSQNPRHKITKRGQNVTFRCDPISEHNRLYWYRQTLGQGPEFLTYFQNEAQLEKSRLLSDRFSAERPKGSFSTLEIQRTEQGDSAMYLCASSSGLARNEQFFGPGTRLTVL.